This T cell receptor beta chain was profiled in a study of blood T cell repertoires in COVID-19 (TCRdb year 2020). Study-wide context: Samples covering the acute and convalescent phases of COVID-19 were provided by collaborators in the United States, Italy and Spain. The material from the prospective study consisted of cDNA or gDNA derived from T cells, B-cell-depleted T cells, or PBMCs. The dataset comprised deeply sampled blood TCRbeta repertoires from subjects exposed to, actively infected with, or recovered from COVID-19. A freely available public database, intended as a resource for researchers studying the immune response to SARS-CoV-2, is where the repertoires were released. The samples were drawn from the first 160 participants of the ongoing ImmuneRACE study and from 1,254 subjects provided by 6 global collaborators. Sample metadata almost always included a de-identified subject ID, COVID-19 status, age in years and sex. Where available, HLA class I and class II types were obtained from metadata supplied by the sample provider rather than from assay-based typing. The study at large found these results: The quantity of clinical and demographic metadata differed by source and by participant and was supplied without curation.

Regarding this clone: It lacks a known antigen. Base qualities are not recorded, but no much larger clone differs from it by a single base.

The immunoSEQ Assay, a bias-controlled multiplex PCR, was used to amplify TCRbeta CDR3 regions from genomic DNA. The authors processed their data as follows. The number of nucleated cells in each sample was estimated by amplification of reference gene primers within the assay. Sequence reads were collapsed and filtered to measure the absolute abundance of every unique TCRbeta CDR3 rearrangement. Productive Simpson clonality was computed per sample as the square root of Simpson's diversity index over productive rearrangements. As stored in TCRdb, this immuneACCESS dataset retains in-frame rearrangements with V and J assigned. A fraction of the clones does not appear; measured against another copy, unresolved V genes explain less than half of the discrepancy, and the remainder lacks a known reason. Clone size and V and J calls were adopted from that table, with D and trimming inferred from the DNA. The sample includes some 200,000 clones, with roughly 82% observed a single time. The ten top clones hold approximately 1.3% of the sample.

A second Seattle source provided samples from volunteer blood donors who had recovered from COVID-19. The collaborating institutions used their own protocols to collect whole blood in K2EDTA tubes. For TCRbeta analysis, collaborators shipped samples as frozen whole blood, isolated PBMCs, or DNA extracted from either of those sample types. V is clipped by 1 base and J by 4 bases, and the sequence between their germline boundaries is 14 bases long. Inclusive of the bounding cysteine and phenylalanine, the CDR3 is 15 residues long. The only DNA kept is the CDR3, 45 bases in frame from the first base. For CDR1 and CDR2, the germline V gene lists SGHRS and YFSETQ.

The sequenced material came from peripheral blood. The sequence was collected from a woman in her thirties or forties who had recovered from COVID-19. The V and J genes are TRBV5-1 and TRBJ2-5, with no confident D gene call. The nucleotide sequence reads TGCGCCAGCAGCTTGACTACCAGCTACTCAGAGACCCAGTACTTC. Translation gives CASSLTTSYSETQYF.